This is a list of T cell receptor beta chains from one sample in a study of shared clonotypes between healthy human individuals. Only in-frame clones appear in the TCRdb table, and some are missing; sequencing was by immunoSEQ multiplex PCR. The sample has about 610,000 clones, more than 95% seen once; the top ten hold around 0.058%. What was sequenced was naive CD4+ T cells sorted from blood. These receptors were obtained from a young woman in good health. The CDR3 runs from the conserved cysteine through the conserved F or W. A D gene is named only where the DNA matches it firmly. Not all rows give a size; the values are once, few, many and, for expanded clones, a class.

D	V	size	J	CDR3	DNA
-	TRBV21-1	-	TRBJ2-5	CASSKRQVWETQYF	TGTGCCAGCAGCAAGAGACAGGTGTGGGAGACCCAGTACTTC
-	TRBV7-9	-	TRBJ2-7	CASSWAGRSYEQYF	TGTGCCAGCAGTTGGGCGGGTCGGTCCTACGAGCAGTACTTC
-	TRBV4-1	-	TRBJ1-5	CASSQVPGEGQPQHF	TGCGCCAGCAGCCAAGTTCCAGGGGAGGGTCAGCCCCAGCATTTT
-	TRBV28	-	TRBJ2-3	CASSPLGHSTDTQYF	TGTGCCAGCAGTCCCCTCGGTCATAGCACAGATACGCAGTATTTT
TRBD1	TRBV18	-	TRBJ2-5	CASSPRGLQETQYF	TGTGCCAGCTCACCCAGGGGGCTACAAGAGACCCAGTACTTC
-	TRBV2	few	TRBJ1-1	CASWGHGGEAFF	TGTGCCAGCTGGGGGCATGGAGGTGAAGCTTTCTTT
-	TRBV29-1	once	TRBJ2-7	CSVVAKSSYEQYF	TGCAGCGTTGTGGCCAAAAGCTCCTACGAGCAGTACTTC
-	TRBV7-9	-	TRBJ1-5	CASNEDGQYSNQPQHF	TGTGCCAGCAACGAAGACGGACAGTATAGCAATCAGCCCCAGCATTTT
-	TRBV6-5	-	TRBJ1-1	CASRTRAGEAFF	TGTGCCAGCAGGACTAGGGCTGGAGAAGCTTTCTTT
-	TRBV5-1	-	TRBJ2-5	CASSQDTGETQYF	TGCGCCAGCAGCCAGGACACTGGAGAGACCCAGTACTTC
TRBD2	TRBV4-1	-	TRBJ2-5	CASSQDRDSGRLETQYF	TGCGCCAGCAGCCAAGATCGGGATAGCGGGAGGTTAGAGACCCAGTACTTC
-	TRBV19	once	TRBJ1-3	CASLSSGNTIYF	TGTGCCAGTCTAAGCTCTGGAAACACCATATATTTT
TRBD1	TRBV7-9	-	TRBJ2-7	CASGGQGYEQYF	TGTGCCAGCGGGGGACAGGGCTACGAGCAGTACTTC
-	TRBV7-8	-	TRBJ2-6	CASSYPPYSGANVLTF	TGTGCCAGCAGCTACCCTCCATATTCTGGGGCCAACGTCCTGACTTTC
TRBD2	TRBV28	-	TRBJ2-3	CASRMGLAIPSTDTQYF	TGTGCCAGCAGGATGGGACTAGCGATCCCTAGCACAGATACGCAGTATTTT
-	TRBV7-2	-	TRBJ1-2	CASSLASQNWYGYTF	TGTGCCAGCAGCTTAGCCAGCCAGAACTGGTATGGCTACACCTTC
TRBD1	TRBV28	-	TRBJ2-7	CASTSPGTGDSYEQYF	TGTGCCAGCACCTCCCCCGGGACAGGGGACTCCTACGAGCAGTACTTC
TRBD2	TRBV4-1	-	TRBJ2-2	CASSQEPSGRANTGELFF	TGCGCCAGCAGCCAAGAGCCCAGCGGGAGGGCGAACACCGGGGAGCTGTTTTTT
TRBD1	TRBV5-1	-	TRBJ1-4	CASSSGQRNEKLFF	TGCGCCAGCAGCTCGGGACAGAGAAATGAAAAACTGTTTTTT
-	TRBV28	-	TRBJ1-5	CASSTSRPQHF	TGTGCCAGCAGTACTTCACGGCCCCAGCATTTT
-	TRBV7-3	-	TRBJ2-3	CASSLSGSTDTQYF	TGTGCCAGCAGCTTGAGCGGGAGCACAGATACGCAGTATTTT
-	TRBV28	-	TRBJ1-1	CASRAPEGADTEAFF	TGTGCCAGCAGAGCCCCTGAGGGTGCGGACACTGAAGCTTTCTTT
TRBD1	TRBV11-3	once	TRBJ2-3	CASSGGGTGSDTQYF	TGTGCCAGCAGCGGCGGCGGGACAGGGTCAGATACGCAGTATTTT
TRBD1	TRBV28	-	TRBJ2-7	CASSGFGTGESEQYF	TGTGCCAGCAGTGGTTTCGGGACAGGGGAGTCCGAGCAGTACTTC
-	TRBV30	few	TRBJ1-5	CAWSVWGAGQPQHF	TGTGCCTGGAGTGTGTGGGGGGCTGGTCAGCCCCAGCATTTT
TRBD1	TRBV5-4	-	TRBJ1-1	CASATGQKNTEAFF	TGTGCCAGCGCCACGGGACAGAAAAACACTGAAGCTTTCTTT
TRBD2	TRBV5-1	-	TRBJ2-1	CASSLAAGAMREQFF	TGCGCCAGCAGCTTGGCAGCGGGAGCAATGCGTGAGCAGTTCTTC
-	TRBV7-9	-	TRBJ1-2	CAGLEGNYGYTF	TGTGCCGGGCTAGAGGGTAACTATGGCTACACCTTC
-	TRBV19	-	TRBJ1-5	CASSTATVYSNQPQHF	TGTGCCAGTAGTACCGCGACAGTTTATAGCAATCAGCCCCAGCATTTT
TRBD2	TRBV11-2	-	TRBJ2-1	CASSSSGSLGGEQFF	TGTGCCAGCAGCTCTAGCGGGAGCCTTGGGGGTGAGCAGTTCTTC
TRBD1	TRBV6-5	once	TRBJ1-5	CASSQDRDVQPQHF	TGTGCCAGCAGCCAAGACAGGGACGTGCAGCCCCAGCATTTT
-	TRBV19	once	TRBJ1-6	CASSIDLTKGPNHSPLHF	TGTGCCAGTAGTATAGATCTCACCAAAGGCCCCAACCATTCACCCCTCCACTTT
-	TRBV28	-	TRBJ2-7	CASSQGMRSKTHEQYF	TGTGCCAGCAGTCAGGGAATGAGGTCAAAAACCCACGAGCAGTACTTC
-	TRBV27	once	TRBJ2-7	CASRDRTSPSEQYF	TGTGCCAGCAGAGACCGGACCTCTCCCTCCGAGCAGTACTTC
-	TRBV18	-	TRBJ1-1	CASSFRGSDMNTEAFF	TGTGCCAGCTCGTTCAGGGGAAGCGACATGAACACTGAAGCTTTCTTT
TRBD1	TRBV7-9	-	TRBJ2-3	CASSSRQGGDTQYF	TGTGCCAGCAGCTCTCGACAGGGGGGAGATACGCAGTATTTT
TRBD1	TRBV6-5	-	TRBJ2-7	CASARGTGIYEQYF	TGTGCCAGCGCTAGGGGGACAGGGATCTACGAGCAGTACTTC
-	TRBV28	-	TRBJ2-2	CASSMDSRNTGELFF	TGTGCCAGCAGTATGGACAGTCGTAACACCGGGGAGCTGTTTTTT
TRBD1	TRBV5-1	-	TRBJ2-7	CASSQNLPGQGKHYEQYF	TGCGCCAGCAGCCAGAACTTACCGGGACAGGGAAAACACTACGAGCAGTACTTC
-	TRBV15	-	TRBJ2-2	CATSRGPGRSGELFF	TGTGCCACCAGCAGAGGTCCGGGGAGGTCCGGGGAGCTGTTTTTT